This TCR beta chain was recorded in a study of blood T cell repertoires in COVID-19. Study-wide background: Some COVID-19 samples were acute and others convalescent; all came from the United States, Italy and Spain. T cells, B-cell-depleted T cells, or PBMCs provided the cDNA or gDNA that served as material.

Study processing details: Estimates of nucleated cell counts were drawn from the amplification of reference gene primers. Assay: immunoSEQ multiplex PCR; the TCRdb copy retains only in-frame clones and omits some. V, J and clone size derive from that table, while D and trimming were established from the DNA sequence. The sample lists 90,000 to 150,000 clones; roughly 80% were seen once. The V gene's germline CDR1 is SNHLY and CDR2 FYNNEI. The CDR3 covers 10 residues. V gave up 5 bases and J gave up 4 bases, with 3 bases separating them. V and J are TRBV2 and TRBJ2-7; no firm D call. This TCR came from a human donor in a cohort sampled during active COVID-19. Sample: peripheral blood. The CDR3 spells CASSYYEQYF. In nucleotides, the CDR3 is TGTGCCAGCAGTTATTACGAGCAGTACTTC.